This note documents a single T cell receptor beta chain sequence. The CDR3 has 15 residues. Trimming shortened V by 3 bases and J by 1 base, and 13 bases separated the two germline ends. Germline V lookup: CDR1 LGHNA, CDR2 YNFKEQ. The data stem from a study of blood T cell repertoires in COVID-19. Study-wide background: Acute and convalescent COVID-19 specimens originated in the United States, Italy and Spain. The cDNA or gDNA used as material had been derived from T cells, B-cell-depleted T cells, or PBMCs.

In the authors' workflow: Amplification of reference gene primers was used by the study to estimate nucleated cell counts. Assay: immunoSEQ multiplex PCR; the TCRdb copy retains only in-frame clones and omits some. V, J and clone size reflect that table, while D and trimming were determined from the DNA. The data show some 200,000 clones, 75% to 80% seen once. This rearrangement joins TRBV4-2 to TRBJ2-7, with D uncertain. This TCR came from a woman aged 70-85 years with acute or convalescent COVID-19. Sequencing input: peripheral blood. The CDR3 is CASSQQERGSYEQYF. The CDR3 region has the DNA TGTGCCAGCAGCCAGCAAGAGCGTGGGTCCTACGAGCAGTACTTC.